These 5 T cell receptor beta chains share one sample of origin, sequenced in a study of cytomegalovirus exposure and HLA in healthy donors. A multiplex PCR was run with 60 Vbeta primers and 13 Jbeta primers. Produced via immunoSEQ multiplex PCR; TCRdb's table is partial and in-frame only. This sample's table has roughly 220,000 clones. Specimen: PBMCs. These TCRs come from a girl aged 2 to 10 in good health and CMV-seropositive.

J is TRBJ2-5 and V is TRBV4-2; 7 bases line up with TRBD2. Germline-derived CDR1 and CDR2 are LGHNA and YNFKEQ. V trimming: 0 bases; J trimming: 5 bases; junction bases outside the gene matches: 15. CDR3 length: 18 amino acids. CDR3 residues: CASSQEPSGLHLGETQYF. The CDR3 bases are TGTGCCAGCAGCCAAGAGCCTAGCGGTCTACACTTAGGGGAGACCCAGTACTTC.

V and J are TRBV28 and TRBJ1-2; unclear D gene. CDR1 is MDHEN and CDR2 is SYDVKM in the germline V gene. V was shortened by 4 bases and J by 10 bases, with 19 bases between the two germline ends. This CDR3 is built from 14 residues. CDR3 sequence: CASSSPGTARVYTF. For the CDR3, the DNA is TGTGCCAGCAGTTCCCCCGGTACCGCTCGGGTCTACACCTTC.

The rearrangement links TRBV5-1 to TRBJ2-3; 11 bases match TRBD2. The CDR3 runs 16 residues. The V and J ends lost 4 bases and 2 bases, in that order; junction bases with no gene match: 6. In germline, CDR1 is SGHRS, CDR2 YFSETQ. The CDR3 reads CASSEVTSGITDTQYF. CDR3 bases: TGCGCCAGCAGCGAGGTGACTAGCGGGATCACAGATACGCAGTATTTT.

The V and J genes are TRBV1 and TRBJ1-2. TRBV1 is recorded as a pseudogene. The CDR3 runs to 14 residues. The CDR3 DNA reads as TGCACCAGCAGCACGGGAGGCCTTGCGGAAGGCTACACCTTC. Protein sequence: CTSSTGGLAEGYTF.

The V and J genes are TRBV11-2 and TRBJ1-5, with TRBD1 matching over 10 bases. The CDR3 runs to 16 residues. Germline V gene lookup returns CDR1 SGHAT and CDR2 FQNNGV. V dropped 5 bases and J dropped 5; count of bases not matched to a gene: 9. The chain's CDR3 is CASSASPGQGHQPQHF. The CDR3, as DNA: TGTGCCAGCAGCGCCTCCCCGGGACAGGGGCATCAGCCCCAGCATTTT.